The T cell receptor beta chain described here comes from a study of control samples from healthy donors and cancer patients. TCRdb keeps only in-frame clones here, not all; method: immunoSEQ multiplex PCR. Seen here are some 130,000 clones, approximately 88% observed once, and the top ten hold less than 3.5%. From germline, CDR1 is PRHDT and CDR2 FYEKMQ (reference sequence). V gave up 0 bases and J gave up 2 bases, with 8 bases separating them. The CDR3 length is 14 residues. This chain links TRBV13 with TRBJ2-7; D call uncertain. Sequencing used blood. The TCR was taken from a man in his forties in good health. CDR3 nucleotide sequence: TGTGCCAGCAGCTTAGGCAGGAGTACCTACGAGCAGTACTTC. Translated: CASSLGRSTYEQYF.